This T cell receptor (beta chain) was recovered during a study of CD8 T cells in ankylosing spondylitis (dated by TCRdb to about 2017). For context, the study as a whole: The study set out to find disease-linked TCR variants by profiling T cell receptor beta repertoires in ankylosing spondylitis patients and healthy donors. Samples of peripheral blood were taken, and for ankylosing spondylitis patients, synovial fluid was collected as well. The full study cohort was made up of roughly 25 ankylosing spondylitis patients and more than 90 healthy donors.

At the junction V is shortened by 5 bases and J by 7 bases, with 9 bases in between. Including cysteine and phenylalanine, the CDR3 has 12 amino acids. Only CDR3 DNA remains: 36 bases, in frame from the first base. This clonotype was observed a handful of times. Which antigen it targets is not known. Base qualities were left out, and no much larger clone turns up one base away. The investigation overall reported the following: The disease-linked clones were reported as significantly enriched in matched synovial fluid samples from ankylosing spondylitis patients. Blood from ankylosing spondylitis patients appeared to be characterized by a TCR beta motif composed of 7 to 9 highly homologous amino acid variants. Some TCR beta motif variants had previously been reported in synovial fluid and blood of reactive arthritis patients, which suggested common disease-initiation mechanisms. A CD8+ phenotype was shown by the disease-linked clones, which were found at relatively low frequencies in peripheral blood.

The run used an Illumina HiSeq 2500. Quantitative 5'-RACE with molecular barcodes was used to prepare TCR beta libraries. As for the original processing: To identify disease-linked TCR variants, a new computational method was used, one built on a probabilistic model of VDJ rearrangement. TCRdb trimmed public reads at Q25 via fastp, called clones via MiXCR and kept in-frame beta chains. Records with the same CDR3 protein are collapsed into one entry carrying the most frequent genes and DNA. TCRdb, rather than the study authors, made the V and J calls. The sample profile shows hundreds of thousands of distinct CDR3 sequences; more than 15% of them were found once. 1% of the sample is held by the ten biggest clonotypes.

The sequence was obtained from a male donor with ankylosing spondylitis. This chain is built from TRBV12-3 or TRBV12-4 and TRBJ1-5; the D gene cannot be resolved reliably. The sample consisted of blood, either unsorted or a sorted T cell fraction (not recorded which). The DNA reads as follows: TGTGCCAGCAGTCCAGTAGGACAGCCCCAGCATTTT. Its amino acids are CASSPVGQPQHF.